This T cell receptor (beta chain) was sequenced in a study of T cells in localized non-small cell lung cancer. A word on this clone: Antigen unknown.

Libraries were prepared by immunoSEQ multiplex PCR; TCRdb keeps only in-frame clonotypes and omits some of them. The sample has 20,000 to 30,000 clones; more than 85% are singletons. Study-wide findings and caveats: Uninvolved adjacent lung showed higher T cell clonality than tumor.

Sequenced material: peripheral blood, taken before any cancer treatment. The sequence came from a man aged 40-75 years with stage III squamous cell lung carcinoma.

The CDR3 protein is CASSSRGDGDTQYF. Here the CDR3 DNA reads TGTGCCAGCAGCTCTCGGGGGGATGGAGATACGCAGTATTTT. V is TRBV5-6 and J is TRBJ2-3, with 7 bases aligning to TRBD2. After removal of 3 bases from V and 5 bases from J, the junction contained 6 bases not matched to a gene. Germline V CDR1 and CDR2: SGHDT, YYEEEE. This CDR3 is built from 14 residues.